This T cell receptor beta chain was profiled in a study of T cells in Graves' hyperthyroidism and ophthalmopathy. About the research overall: Peripheral blood was obtained at initial diagnosis, preceding any treatment.

TCR beta CDR3 sequences were amplified from RNA transcripts. Using the HTBI primer set, a first-round RT-PCR was run on the TCR CDR3. In TCRdb, the multiplex PCR reads were re-called with MiXCR into one record per CDR3 protein. The sample holds approximately 430,000 distinct CDR3 sequences, 14% to 15% seen once. The TCR comes from a man between 18 and 29 years old with Graves' ophthalmopathy. The sequenced material came from blood.

The CDR3 DNA reads as TGTGCCAGCAGTTCCCCGGGACGACTCTTAAATCAGCCCCAGCATTTT. It codes for CASSSPGRLLNQPQHF. The rearrangement links TRBV12-3 or TRBV12-4 to TRBJ1-5; possibly TRBD1 for D (5 bases). The CDR3 length is 16 residues. The V end was cut by 4 bases, the J end by 4 bases, with 17 bases between.